The sequence of this T cell receptor beta chain was determined in a study of T cells expressing NK-cell markers. About the research overall: HCMV serostatus: seven of eight sequenced donors positive, one negative. Broader study findings: HCMV specificity of expanded NKG2C+ T cell clones remained unclear. The leading position in the CD3+CD56-NKG2C+ fraction of a handful of donors also went to these clonotypes. For five or six donors, the dominant NKG2C+ clonotypes made up about 1.0-8% of their CD8+ T cells.

As concerns this clonotype: The antigen remains unidentified.

TCRdb derives one entry per CDR3 protein from the 5' RACE reads, leaving out DNA. The specimen's table records roughly 180,000 distinct CDR3 sequences. The CDR3 totals 15 residues. Germline values: CDR1 SGHRS, CDR2 YFSETQ. The chain is built from TRBV5-1 and TRBJ2-2; TCRdb names TRBD2, which stays unverified in the absence of DNA. The sequence was obtained from a woman aged 18 to 75 in good health. The source material was blood T cells: a sorted CD56 or NKG2C T cell subset, CD4+ or CD8+ T cells, or bulk PBMC T cells (not recorded which). This CDR3 is CASSLTSRVTGELFF.